The sequence of this T cell receptor (beta chain) was determined in a study of regulatory T cells in long-lasting Graves disease. This CDR3 has 15 amino acids. Germline V gives CDR1 SNHLY, CDR2 FYNNEI. This clonotype was observed a few times. What it binds is not known. Mismatch with germline at one junction end may stem from a read error. Relying on iRepertoire HTBI primers and Arm-PCR of CDR3 regions, the team built TCR beta libraries. Per the original methods: Some 60 TRBV and about 14 TRBJ segments were identified across samples. MiXCR, applied by TCRdb to the multiplex PCR reads, yields one record per CDR3 protein. TCRdb, rather than the study authors, made the V and J calls. The sample records 250,000 to 400,000 distinct CDR3 sequences, 15% to 20% being singletons. The time point here: newly diagnosed GD, antithyroid drugs for less than 3 months. After RNA was extracted from PBMCs, the TCR library was made from it. Graves' disease diagnoses used American Thyroid Association guidelines.

Overall study findings and caveats: New patients shared fewer public clonotypes (approximately 970) than persistent patients did (over 2,500). TRBV28, TRBJ1-2 and TRBJ2-5 were favored in persistent disease.

Sequencing used peripheral blood mononuclear cells (PBMCs), obtained at new diagnosis, from a patient treated with antithyroid drugs. The origin of this receptor is a female donor with Graves disease. The rearrangement joins TRBV2 to TRBJ2-6; possible D gene TRBD1, 5 bases. The CDR3 protein is CASRPEPSGANALTF. The CDR3 bases are TGTGCCAGCAGACCTGAACCGTCTGGGGCCAACGCCCTGACTTTC.